These 24 T cell receptor beta chains came from one sample sequenced in a study of CD8 T cells in ankylosing spondylitis. One entry per CDR3 protein results from TCRdb running MiXCR on the 5' RACE reads. The sample includes some 270,000 distinct CDR3 sequences, roughly 18% of them seen just once. The sample comprised blood, either unsorted or a sorted T cell fraction (not recorded which). The receptors derive from a male donor with ankylosing spondylitis or in good health (not recorded which).

The V call is TRBV4-1, the J call TRBJ2-7; D gene uncertain. Between the trimmed V and J ends, which lost 3 bases and 4 bases, there was a span of 10 bases. Germline V lookup: CDR1 MGHRA, CDR2 YSYEKL. The CDR3 has 13 residues. The CDR3 nucleotides are TGCGCCAGCAGCCAGGAAAGGGCATACGAGCAGTACTTC. Amino acid sequence: CASSQERAYEQYF.

This clonotype has only a few counts. J is TRBJ2-7 and V is TRBV20-1, with D perhaps TRBD2 (6 bases). V lost 0 bases, J lost 2 bases, and 17 bases lay in between. Germline V CDR1 and CDR2: DFQATT, SNEGSKA (reference sequence). This CDR3 has 16 amino acids. The CDR3 region has the DNA TGCAGTGCTAGAGATCCTCTCGGGGGAGTTACCTACGAGCAGTACTTC. Encoded protein: CSARDPLGGVTYEQYF.

The chain uses TRBV11-1 and TRBJ2-3, with unresolved D. CDR1 SGHAT and CDR2 FQDESV come from the germline V gene (reference sequence). The CDR3 extends over 12 amino acids. Trimming took off 2 bases at V and 5 bases at J, with 5 bases between the two ends. The chain's CDR3 is CASSLIEDTQYF. CDR3 nucleotides: TGTGCCAGCAGCTTAATAGAAGATACGCAGTATTTT. The full variable domain, its missing parts supplied by reference TRBV11-1 and TRBJ2-3, is EAEVAQSPRYKITEKSQAVAFWCDPISGHATLYWYRQILGQGPELLVQFQDESVVDDSQLPKDRFSAERLKGVDSTLKIQPAELGDSAMYLCASSLIEDTQYFGPGTRLTVL.

The genes are TRBV4-1 and TRBJ2-1, with D possibly being TRBD2 (6 bases). Germline values: CDR1 MGHRA, CDR2 YSYEKL. V was trimmed by 0 bases and J by 9 bases, leaving 9 bases between them. The CDR3 has 13 amino acids. CDR3 in DNA: TGCGCCAGCAGCCAAGACCCGGAGGGTGAGCAGTTCTTC. As protein: CASSQDPEGEQFF.

This clonotype occurred many times. This chain links TRBV5-6 with TRBJ2-7, with a weak D call TRBD2 (5 bases). The CDR3 covers 13 residues. Between the trimmed V and J ends, which lost 3 bases and 2 bases, there was a span of 9 bases. Germline V gene data show CDR1 as SGHDT and CDR2 as YYEEEE. The CDR3 sequence: CASSSGMPYEQYF. DNA of the CDR3: TGTGCCAGCAGCTCCGGGATGCCCTACGAGCAGTACTTC.

This clonotype was counted between two and nine times. The chain carries TRBV4-1 and TRBJ2-7, with D perhaps matching TRBD2 (5 bases). The CDR3 totals 13 residues. Germline lookup yields CDR1 MGHRA and CDR2 YSYEKL. Trimming left V 4 bases short and J 7 bases short, with 14 bases between. The CDR3 region is CASSPEADGEQYF. CDR3 nucleotide sequence: TGCGCCAGCAGCCCCGAAGCGGATGGGGAGCAGTACTTC.

This clonotype has only a few counts. The rearrangement links TRBV27 to TRBJ2-7, with 8 bases aligning to TRBD1. Germline V gene lookup returns CDR1 MNHEY and CDR2 SMNVEV (reference sequence). This CDR3 region has 13 residues. Germline trimming cut 6 bases from V and 4 bases from J; bases unmatched to any gene: 5. CDR3 loop: CASSITGGYEQYF. As DNA, the CDR3 is TGTGCCAGCAGCATAACAGGGGGGTACGAGCAGTACTTC.

There are a few counts of this clonotype. The chain employs TRBV4-1 and TRBJ1-5, with 9 bases matching TRBD1. The germline gives CDR1 MGHRA, CDR2 YSYEKL. V shed 0 bases, J shed 7 bases, and the junction held 10 bases outside the gene matches. This CDR3 is built from 17 residues. DNA for the CDR3: TGCGCCAGCAGCCAAGATTCGCGGGGACAGGGCTACCAGCCCCAGCATTTT. This codes for CASSQDSRGQGYQPQHF.

This clonotype was seen ten or more times. The chain carries TRBV9 and TRBJ2-1; 7 positions agree with TRBD1. The CDR3 runs 13 residues. J gave up 6 bases and V 3 bases, and 3 bases lay outside the gene matches. Germline V lookup: CDR1 SGDLS, CDR2 YYNGEE. CDR3: CASSDGTANEQFF. CDR3 coding DNA: TGTGCCAGCAGCGACGGGACAGCCAATGAGCAGTTCTTC.

This clonotype was observed a few times. The chain recombines TRBV4-2 with TRBJ2-7; 9 bases fit TRBD2. V lost 0 bases, J lost 4 bases, and 7 bases stayed unmatched. The CDR3 consists of 16 residues. Germline V gene data show CDR1 as LGHNA and CDR2 as YNFKEQ. CDR3 bases: TGTGCCAGCAGCCAAGATCGGAGTAGCGGGAGATACGAGCAGTACTTC. Amino acids: CASSQDRSSGRYEQYF.

The chain links TRBV20-1 to TRBJ2-5; TRBD2 matches 16 bases. Germline V CDR1 and CDR2: DFQATT, SNEGSKA (reference sequence). CDR3 length equals 17 residues. Trimming took 6 bases from V and 3 from J; bases not matched to a gene: 10. The CDR3 spells CSATTGLAGGWEETQYF. The CDR3 coding sequence is TGCAGTGCAACAACGGGACTAGCGGGAGGGTGGGAAGAGACCCAGTACTTC.

This clonotype was counted between two and nine times. The chain employs TRBV9 and TRBJ1-6; TRBD1 agrees at 9 bases. V trimming: 1 base; J trimming: 8 bases; junction bases outside the gene matches: 1. The germline V gene encodes CDR1 SGDLS and CDR2 YYNGEE. The CDR3 loop spans 14 amino acids. Here the CDR3 DNA reads TGTGCCAGCAGCGTAAGACAGGGGGATTCACCCCTCCACTTT. The encoded protein is CASSVRQGDSPLHF. The variable domain in full, completed from reference TRBV9 and TRBJ1-6, reads DSGVTQTPKHLITATGQRVTLRCSPRSGDLSVYWYQQSLDQGLQFLIQYYNGEERAKGNILERFSAQQFPDLHSELNLSSLELGDSALYFCASSVRQGDSPLHFGNGTRLTVT.

In its sample, this clonotype was seen a few times. The CDR3 loop reads CASSADRGPGNTIYF. DNA of the CDR3: TGCGCCAGCAGCGCCGACAGGGGCCCTGGAAACACCATATATTTT. The rearrangement joins TRBV5-1 to TRBJ1-3; 8 nucleotides agree with TRBD1. V lost 4 bases and J lost 2; bases outside the gene matches: 5. CDR1 and CDR2 (germline): SGHRS, YFSETQ. The CDR3 is 15 residues long.

CDR3 DNA sequence: TGTGCCAGCAGCTTGGGGCTGGGCGGCGAAGCTTTCTTT. As protein: CASSLGLGGEAFF. This sequence joins TRBV7-2 and TRBJ1-1, with D possibly TRBD1 on 5 matching bases. Trimming stripped 3 bases from V and 8 bases from J, with 13 bases between. The CDR3 loop spans 13 amino acids. Germline assignment: CDR1 SGHTA and CDR2 FQGNSA. Full variable domain (remainder filled in from reference TRBV7-2 and TRBJ1-1): GAGVSQSPSNKVTEKGKDVELRCDPISGHTALYWYRQSLGQGLEFLIYFQGNSAPDKSGLPSDRFSAERTGGSVSTLTIQRTQQEDSAVYLCASSLGLGGEAFFGQGTRLTVV.

This chain connects TRBV15 to TRBJ2-1, with 9 nucleotides matching TRBD2. The V gene's germline CDR1 is LNHNV and CDR2 YYDKDF (reference sequence). V was pared by 5 bases and J by 7 bases, with 9 bases of the junction left unmatched. CDR3 length: 15 residues. The CDR3 sequence is CATSSGGREGNEQFF. The CDR3 nucleotides read TGTGCCACCAGCTCGGGCGGGAGGGAAGGGAATGAGCAGTTCTTC.

This clonotype came up a few times. The V and J genes are TRBV27 and TRBJ2-1; D is unresolved. The ends were cut back, 5 bases at V and 5 bases at J, with 13 bases in the middle. The CDR3 is 14 residues long. Per germline, CDR1 MNHEY and CDR2 SMNVEV (reference sequence). CDR3: CASSQRQLNNEQFF. CDR3 DNA sequence: TGTGCCAGCAGTCAGCGACAACTTAACAATGAGCAGTTCTTC.

This clonotype has more than one count but fewer than ten. The CDR3 nucleotides read TGTGCCAGCAGTTTAGAGCAGGGGGCCATTTCTGGGGCCAACGTCCTGACTTTC. This sequence encodes CASSLEQGAISGANVLTF. J is TRBJ2-6 and V is TRBV12-3 or TRBV12-4; 8 positions agree with TRBD1. There are 18 residues in the CDR3. Trimming cost V 1 base and J 1 base; bases outside gene matches: 6.

This clonotype has a handful of counts. The rearrangement joins TRBV7-9 to TRBJ2-7; no definite D call. Germline loops: CDR1 SEHNR, CDR2 FQNEAQ (reference sequence). CDR3 length: 12 amino acids. Trimming took 4 bases from V and 3 from J, leaving 7 bases between them. CDR3: CASSSPYYEQYF. DNA of the CDR3: TGTGCCAGCAGCTCCCCGTACTACGAGCAGTACTTC.

The chain combines TRBV7-9 with TRBJ2-7, with D unclear. Per the germline V gene, CDR1 is SEHNR and CDR2 is FQNEAQ (reference sequence). This CDR3 has 17 amino acids. V was pared by 1 base and J by 1 base, with 17 bases between. CDR3 residues: CASSLGWAEGSSYEQYF. The CDR3 nucleotides read TGTGCCAGCAGCTTAGGTTGGGCAGAAGGGTCTTCCTACGAGCAGTACTTC.

The V and J genes are TRBV7-9 and TRBJ2-7, with D tentatively TRBD2 (5 bases). CDR3 length equals 14 residues. Germline-derived CDR1 and CDR2 are SEHNR and FQNEAQ (reference sequence). The V gene lost 4 bases and the J gene lost 2 bases, with 12 bases spanning the gap. The CDR3 sequence: CASSYKDFTYEQYF. CDR3 DNA: TGTGCCAGCAGCTACAAGGACTTCACCTACGAGCAGTACTTC.

This clonotype was seen a few times. CDR3 DNA: TGCGCCAGCAGCTCCGGGACAGTAGAAAACATTCAGTACTTC. Its translation is CASSSGTVENIQYF. The chain combines TRBV5-1 with TRBJ2-4, with 7 bases matching TRBD1. V lost 3 bases to trimming and J lost 5 bases; unmatched junction nucleotides: 5. This CDR3 has 14 residues. Germline V gene data show CDR1 as SGHRS and CDR2 as YFSETQ.

This clonotype occurred a few times. CDR3 DNA: TGTGCCAGCAGGGAGACAGGGGGGGCAGATACGCAGTATTTT. Translating gives CASRETGGADTQYF. V gene TRBV12-3 or TRBV12-4 combines with J gene TRBJ2-3, with 9 bases lining up with TRBD1. This CDR3 comprises 14 residues. Germline trimming cut 6 bases from V and 4 bases from J; bases unmatched to any gene: 5.

This clonotype was seen a handful of times. This rearrangement joins TRBV29-1 to TRBJ2-7; TRBD2 matches at 8 bases. V lost 5 bases to trimming and J lost 0 bases; unmatched junction nucleotides: 3. There are 13 residues in the CDR3. The germline V gene has CDR1 SQVTM and CDR2 ANQGSEA. This chain's CDR3 is CSVLTSVSYEQYF. CDR3 bases: TGCAGCGTTTTGACTAGCGTCTCCTACGAGCAGTACTTC.

The V gene is TRBV7-6, the J gene TRBJ2-7, with D maybe TRBD2 (7 bases). Germline assignment: CDR1 SGHVS and CDR2 FNYEAQ. V gave up 1 base and J gave up 1 base, with 17 bases separating them. The CDR3 runs 17 residues. The chain's CDR3 is CASSLEGGGLGSYEQYF. The CDR3 coding sequence is TGTGCCAGCAGCTTAGAAGGGGGAGGGCTCGGTTCCTACGAGCAGTACTTC.